A selection of T cell receptor beta chains follows, all from one sample in a study of cytomegalovirus exposure and HLA in healthy donors. The assay was immunoSEQ multiplex PCR, and TCRdb's table has in-frame clones only and misses some. Here the sample spans fewer than 200,000 clones, approximately 86% being singletons. Sequencing used PBMCs. The receptors derive from a male donor in good health and CMV-seronegative. Both conserved end residues are part of each CDR3.

>TRBV5-1
CASSGQDTQYF
>TRBV6-5
CASSPGTGFTYEQYF
>TRBV7-2
CASSLVGTSGPSSYNEQFF
>TRBV10-1
CASSRLAGDEQYF
>TRBV7-9
CSSSLARGQFTGELFF
>TRBV5-1
CASSLAGIAGNTIYF
>TRBV28
CASSLGTGDEKLFF
>TRBV5-1
CASSSILAGAGPDTDTQYF
>TRBV5-4
CASSMSQGHLSAFF
>TRBV30
CAWTSGEAYEQYF
>TRBV25-1
CASSDSQAALRQPQHF
>TRBV9
CASSGHGAGTANYGYTF
>TRBV30
CTWSVPAGSYEQYF
>TRBV4-2
CASSQWGGQGALRTEAFF